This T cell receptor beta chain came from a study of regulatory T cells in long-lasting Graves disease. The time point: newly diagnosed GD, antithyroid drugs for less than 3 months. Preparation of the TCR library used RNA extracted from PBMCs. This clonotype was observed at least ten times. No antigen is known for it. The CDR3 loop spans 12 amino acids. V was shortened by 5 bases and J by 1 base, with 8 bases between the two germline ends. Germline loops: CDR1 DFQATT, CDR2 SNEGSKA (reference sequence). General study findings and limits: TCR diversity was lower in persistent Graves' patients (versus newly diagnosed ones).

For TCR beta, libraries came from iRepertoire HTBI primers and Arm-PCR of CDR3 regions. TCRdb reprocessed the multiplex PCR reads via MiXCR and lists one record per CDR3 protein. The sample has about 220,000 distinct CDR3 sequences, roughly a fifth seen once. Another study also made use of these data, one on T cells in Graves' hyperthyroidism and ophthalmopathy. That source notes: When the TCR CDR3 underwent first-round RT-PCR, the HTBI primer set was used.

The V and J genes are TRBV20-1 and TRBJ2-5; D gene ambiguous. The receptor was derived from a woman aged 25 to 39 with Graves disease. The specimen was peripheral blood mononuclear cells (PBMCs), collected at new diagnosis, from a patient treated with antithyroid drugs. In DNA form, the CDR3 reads TGCAGTGCTCCTATCTTCCAAGAGACCCAGTACTTC. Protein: CSAPIFQETQYF.